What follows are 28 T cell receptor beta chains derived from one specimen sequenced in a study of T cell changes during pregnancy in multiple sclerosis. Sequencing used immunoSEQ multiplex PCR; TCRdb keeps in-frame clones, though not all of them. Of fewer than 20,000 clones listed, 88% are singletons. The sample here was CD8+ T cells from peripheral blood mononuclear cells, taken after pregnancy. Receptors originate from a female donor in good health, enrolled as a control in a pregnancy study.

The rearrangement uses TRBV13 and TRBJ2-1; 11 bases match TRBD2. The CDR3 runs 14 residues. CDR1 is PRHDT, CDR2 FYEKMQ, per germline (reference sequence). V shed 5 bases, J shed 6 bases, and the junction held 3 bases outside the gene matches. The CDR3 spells CASSLAGGVNEQFF. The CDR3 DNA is TGTGCCAGCAGCCTAGCGGGGGGAGTCAATGAGCAGTTCTTC.

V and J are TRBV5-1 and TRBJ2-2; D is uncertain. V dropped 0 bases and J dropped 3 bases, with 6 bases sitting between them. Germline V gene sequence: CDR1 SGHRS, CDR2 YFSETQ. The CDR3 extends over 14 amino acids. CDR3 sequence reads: CASSLGPDTGELFF. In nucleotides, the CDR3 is TGCGCCAGCAGCTTGGGTCCCGACACCGGGGAGCTGTTTTTT.

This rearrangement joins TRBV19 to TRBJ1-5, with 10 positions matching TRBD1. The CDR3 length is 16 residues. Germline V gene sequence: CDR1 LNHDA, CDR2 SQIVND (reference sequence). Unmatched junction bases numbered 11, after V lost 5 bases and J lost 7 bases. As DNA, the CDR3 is TGTGCCAGTAGTTCAATGGGACAGGGGTGGGACCAGCCCCAGCATTTT. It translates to CASSSMGQGWDQPQHF.

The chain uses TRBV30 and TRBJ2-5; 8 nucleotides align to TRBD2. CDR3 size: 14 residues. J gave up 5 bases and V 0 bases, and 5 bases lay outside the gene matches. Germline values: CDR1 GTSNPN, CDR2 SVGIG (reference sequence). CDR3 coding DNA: TGTGCCTGGAGTGTGGGTAGCGGGGATGAGACCCAGTACTTC. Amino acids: CAWSVGSGDETQYF. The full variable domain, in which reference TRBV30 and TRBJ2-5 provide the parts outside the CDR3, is SQTIHQWPATLVQPVGSPLSLECTVEGTSNPNLYWYRQAAGRGLQLLFYSVGIGQISSEVPQNLSASRPQDRQFILSSKKLLLSDSGFYLCAWSVGSGDETQYFGPGTRLLVL.

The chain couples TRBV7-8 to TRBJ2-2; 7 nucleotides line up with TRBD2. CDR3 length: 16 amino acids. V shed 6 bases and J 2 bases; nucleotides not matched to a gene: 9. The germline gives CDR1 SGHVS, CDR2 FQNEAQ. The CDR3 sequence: CASRGGAGINTGELFF. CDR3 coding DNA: TGTGCCAGCAGGGGGGGAGCGGGGATCAACACCGGGGAGCTGTTTTTT. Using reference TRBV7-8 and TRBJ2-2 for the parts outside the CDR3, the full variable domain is GAGVSQSPRYKVAKRGQDVALRCDPISGHVSLFWYQQALGQGPEFLTYFQNEAQLDKSGLPSDRFFAERPEGSVSTLKIQRTQQEDSAVYLCASRGGAGINTGELFFGEGSRLTVL.

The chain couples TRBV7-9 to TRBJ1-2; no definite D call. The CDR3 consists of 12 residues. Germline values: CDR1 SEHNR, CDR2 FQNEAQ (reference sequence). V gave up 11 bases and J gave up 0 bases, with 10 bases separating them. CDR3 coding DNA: TGTGCCGCGGGCAAGGCTAACTATGGCTACACCTTC. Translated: CAAGKANYGYTF.

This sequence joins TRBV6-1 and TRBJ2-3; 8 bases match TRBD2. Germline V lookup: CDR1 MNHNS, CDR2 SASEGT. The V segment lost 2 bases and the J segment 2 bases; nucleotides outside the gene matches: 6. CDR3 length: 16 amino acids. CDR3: CASSELAGRNTDTQYF. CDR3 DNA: TGTGCCAGCAGTGAATTAGCGGGGAGAAACACAGATACGCAGTATTTT.

This chain's CDR3 is CASIRGFIAEAFF. In DNA, the CDR3 is TGTGCCAGCATTAGGGGGTTTATCGCTGAAGCTTTCTTT. This chain connects TRBV6-1 to TRBJ1-1; D might be TRBD1 (6 bases). Trimming removed 7 bases from V and 6 bases from J, with 15 bases in between. The CDR3 is 13 residues long. Germline assignment: CDR1 MNHNS and CDR2 SASEGT.

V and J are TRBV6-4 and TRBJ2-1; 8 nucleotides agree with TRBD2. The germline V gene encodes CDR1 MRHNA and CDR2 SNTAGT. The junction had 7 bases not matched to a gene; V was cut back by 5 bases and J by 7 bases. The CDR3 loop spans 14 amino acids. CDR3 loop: CASSKRGGRNEQFF. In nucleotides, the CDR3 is TGTGCCAGCAGTAAACGGGGGGGCCGAAATGAGCAGTTCTTC.

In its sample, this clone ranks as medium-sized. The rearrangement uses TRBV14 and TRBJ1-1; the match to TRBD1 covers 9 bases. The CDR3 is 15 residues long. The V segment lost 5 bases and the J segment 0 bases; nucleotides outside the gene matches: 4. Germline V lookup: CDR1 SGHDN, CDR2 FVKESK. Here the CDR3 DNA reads TGTGCCAGCAGCACACAGGGGGCCTTGAACACTGAAGCTTTCTTT. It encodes CASSTQGALNTEAFF.

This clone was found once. The chain's CDR3 is CATGQGAFPNYEQYF. In DNA, the CDR3 is TGTGCCACGGGACAGGGGGCTTTTCCCAACTACGAGCAGTACTTC. The chain employs TRBV6-5 and TRBJ2-5; TRBD1 agrees at 12 bases. The J call may be mistaken, given a closer DNA end match to TRBJ2-7. Germline-derived CDR1 and CDR2 are MNHEY and SVGAGI. This CDR3 region has 15 residues.

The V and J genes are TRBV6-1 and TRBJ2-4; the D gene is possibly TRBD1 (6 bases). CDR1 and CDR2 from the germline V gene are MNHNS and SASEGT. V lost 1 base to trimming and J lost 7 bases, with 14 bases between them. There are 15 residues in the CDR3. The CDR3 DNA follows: TGTGCCAGCAGTGAAGAAGGGACACCCCCGAACATTCAGTACTTC. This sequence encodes CASSEEGTPPNIQYF.

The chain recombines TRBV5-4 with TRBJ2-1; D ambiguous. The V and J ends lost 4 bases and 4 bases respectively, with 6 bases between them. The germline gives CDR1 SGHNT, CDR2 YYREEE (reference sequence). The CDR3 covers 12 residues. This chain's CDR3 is CASSPGYNEQFF. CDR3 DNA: TGTGCCAGCAGCCCAGGTTACAATGAGCAGTTCTTC.

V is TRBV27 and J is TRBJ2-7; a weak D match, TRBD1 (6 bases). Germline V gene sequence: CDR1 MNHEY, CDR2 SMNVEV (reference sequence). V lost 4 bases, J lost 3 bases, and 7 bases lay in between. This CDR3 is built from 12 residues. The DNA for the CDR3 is TGTGCCAGCAGTTCGGACAGCTACGAGCAGTACTTC. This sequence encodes CASSSDSYEQYF.

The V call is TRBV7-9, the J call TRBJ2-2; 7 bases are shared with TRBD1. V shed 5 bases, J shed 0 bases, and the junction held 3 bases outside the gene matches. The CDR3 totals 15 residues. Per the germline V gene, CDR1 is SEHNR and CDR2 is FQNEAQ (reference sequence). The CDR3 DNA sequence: TGTGCCAGCAGCCTCGGACAGGCGAACACCGGGGAGCTGTTTTTT. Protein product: CASSLGQANTGELFF.

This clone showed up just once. The CDR3 is CASSETRTAEYEQYF. CDR3 DNA: TGTGCCAGCAGTGAAACTCGGACAGCGGAATACGAGCAGTACTTC. The V and J genes are TRBV6-1 and TRBJ2-5, with a tentative D call TRBD1 (6 bases). The tail of the sequence fits TRBJ2-7 better, so the J call may be wrong. This CDR3 has 15 amino acids. In germline, CDR1 is MNHNS, CDR2 SASEGT.

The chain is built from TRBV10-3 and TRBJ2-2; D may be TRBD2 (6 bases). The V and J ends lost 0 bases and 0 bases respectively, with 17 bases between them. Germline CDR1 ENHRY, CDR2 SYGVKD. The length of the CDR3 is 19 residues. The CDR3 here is CAISESGAGRAANTGELFF. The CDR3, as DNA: TGTGCCATCAGTGAGTCGGGAGCGGGTAGAGCAGCGAACACCGGGGAGCTGTTTTTT.

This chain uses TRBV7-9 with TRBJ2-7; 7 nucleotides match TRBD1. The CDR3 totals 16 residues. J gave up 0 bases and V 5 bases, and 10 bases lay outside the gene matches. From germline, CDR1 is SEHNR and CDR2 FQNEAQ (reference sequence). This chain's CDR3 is CASSHPSYRGSYEQYF. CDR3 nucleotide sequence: TGTGCCAGCAGCCACCCCTCCTACAGGGGCTCCTACGAGCAGTACTTC.

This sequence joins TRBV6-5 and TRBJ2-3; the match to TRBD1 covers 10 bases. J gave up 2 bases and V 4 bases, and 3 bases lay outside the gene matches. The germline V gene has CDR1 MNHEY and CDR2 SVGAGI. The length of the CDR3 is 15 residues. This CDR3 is CASSWTGGNTDTQYF. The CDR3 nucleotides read TGTGCCAGCAGTTGGACAGGGGGTAACACAGATACGCAGTATTTT.

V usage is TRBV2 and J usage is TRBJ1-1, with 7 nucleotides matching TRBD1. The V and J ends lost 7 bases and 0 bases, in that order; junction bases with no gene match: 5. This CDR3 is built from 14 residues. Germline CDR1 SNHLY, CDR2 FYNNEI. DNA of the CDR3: TGTGCCAGCACTTCGGACAGGATGAACACTGAAGCTTTCTTT. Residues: CASTSDRMNTEAFF.

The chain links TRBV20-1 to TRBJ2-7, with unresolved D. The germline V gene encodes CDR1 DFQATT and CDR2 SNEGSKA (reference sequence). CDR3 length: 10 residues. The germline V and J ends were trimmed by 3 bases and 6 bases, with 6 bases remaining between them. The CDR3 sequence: CSASIGEQYF. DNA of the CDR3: TGCAGTGCTAGTATCGGCGAGCAGTACTTC.

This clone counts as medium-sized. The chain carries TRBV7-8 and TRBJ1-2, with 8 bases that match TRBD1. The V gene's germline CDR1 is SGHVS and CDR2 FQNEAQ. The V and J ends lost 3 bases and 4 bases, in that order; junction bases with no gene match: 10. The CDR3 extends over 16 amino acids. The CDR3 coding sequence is TGTGCCAGCAGCTTTGGACTCGACAGGGGTGCCTATGGCTACACCTTC. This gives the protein CASSFGLDRGAYGYTF.

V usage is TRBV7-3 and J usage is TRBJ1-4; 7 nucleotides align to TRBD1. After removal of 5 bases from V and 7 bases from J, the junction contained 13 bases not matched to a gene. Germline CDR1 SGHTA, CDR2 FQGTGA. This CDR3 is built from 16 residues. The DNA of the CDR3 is TGTGCCAGCAGCCCGGGAACAGGGGAATTGGGTGAAAAACTGTTTTTT. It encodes CASSPGTGELGEKLFF.

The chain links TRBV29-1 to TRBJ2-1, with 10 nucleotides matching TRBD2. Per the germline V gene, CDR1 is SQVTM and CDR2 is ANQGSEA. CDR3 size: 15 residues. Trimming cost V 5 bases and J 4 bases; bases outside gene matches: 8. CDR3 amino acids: CSVQGKREGYNEQFF. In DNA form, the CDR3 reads TGCAGCGTTCAAGGAAAGCGGGAGGGATACAATGAGCAGTTCTTC.

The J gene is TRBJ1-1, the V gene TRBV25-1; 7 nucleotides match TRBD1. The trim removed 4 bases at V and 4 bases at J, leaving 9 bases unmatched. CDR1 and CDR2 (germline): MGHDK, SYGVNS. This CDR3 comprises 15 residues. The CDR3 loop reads CASSARTGRATEAFF. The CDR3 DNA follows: TGTGCCAGCAGTGCCCGGACAGGTCGCGCCACTGAAGCTTTCTTT.

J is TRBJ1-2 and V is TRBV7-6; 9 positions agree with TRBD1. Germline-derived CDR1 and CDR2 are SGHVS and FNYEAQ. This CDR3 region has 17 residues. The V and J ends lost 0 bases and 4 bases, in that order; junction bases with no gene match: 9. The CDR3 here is CASSLAATGGGSYGYTF. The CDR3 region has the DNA TGTGCCAGCAGCTTAGCGGCGACAGGGGGTGGCAGCTATGGCTACACCTTC.

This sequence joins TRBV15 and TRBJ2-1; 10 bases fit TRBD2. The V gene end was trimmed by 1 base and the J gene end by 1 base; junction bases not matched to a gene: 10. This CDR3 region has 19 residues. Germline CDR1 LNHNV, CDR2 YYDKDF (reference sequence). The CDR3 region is CATSRGGAGGPPSYNEQFF. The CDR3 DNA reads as TGTGCCACCAGCAGAGGAGGAGCGGGGGGGCCTCCATCCTACAATGAGCAGTTCTTC.

The CDR3 DNA reads TGTGCCAGCAGCCCTTGGACAGGAGAGTCCTACGAGCAGTACTTC. Translation gives CASSPWTGESYEQYF. The chain carries TRBV5-4 and TRBJ2-7, with 7 nucleotides matching TRBD1. The CDR3 consists of 15 residues. In germline, CDR1 is SGHNT, CDR2 YYREEE (reference sequence). Germline trimming cut 4 bases from V and 1 base from J; bases unmatched to any gene: 8.